This T cell receptor (beta chain) comes out of a study of human T cells and chemical hapten exposure. Overall study: There were per-sample TCR yield variations, arising mainly from small pooled library volume differences.

This clonotype was recorded at least ten times. Germline V lookup: CDR1 MNHEY, CDR2 SVGEGT. V was shortened by 8 bases and J by 2 bases, with 13 bases between the two germline ends. The CDR3 length is 15 residues. Documented time point: patch test 1, 2 weeks after DPC sensitization. Treatment: therapeutic diphenylcyclopropenone sensitization with weekly scalp DPC. In the source study's methods: Samples contained a median of approximately 100,000 TCRs, with a range of roughly 20,000 to 750,000. MiXCR was run by TCRdb on the RACE reads, yielding one entry per CDR3 protein. Clone size and V and J calls follow TCRdb, not the original study. The sample holds 370,000 or so distinct CDR3 sequences, 4.8% seen once.

The material was whole blood, obtained in connection with sensitization to the hapten diphenylcyclopropenone (DPC). The chain combines TRBV6-2 or TRBV6-3 with TRBJ1-6; TRBD1 might be the D (5 bases). The sequence was collected from a woman in her 50s with alopecia areata. Some clones in this sample may be carry-over from other donors' samples. The CDR3 DNA reads as TGTGCCAGCGCACCCGGGACCGCCTATAATTCACCCCTCCACTTT. Its protein product is CASAPGTAYNSPLHF.